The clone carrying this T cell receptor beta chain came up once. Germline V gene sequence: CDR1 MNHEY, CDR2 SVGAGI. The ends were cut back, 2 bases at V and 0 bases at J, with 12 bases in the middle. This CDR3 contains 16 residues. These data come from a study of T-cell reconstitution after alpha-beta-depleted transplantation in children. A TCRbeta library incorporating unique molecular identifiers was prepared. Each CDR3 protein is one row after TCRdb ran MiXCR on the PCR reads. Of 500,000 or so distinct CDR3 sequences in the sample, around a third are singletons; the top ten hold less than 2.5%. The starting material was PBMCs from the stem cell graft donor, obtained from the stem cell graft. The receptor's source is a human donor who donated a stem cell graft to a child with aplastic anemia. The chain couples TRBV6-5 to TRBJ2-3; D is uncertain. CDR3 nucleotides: TGTGCCAGCAGTTACACTCGGACCCGGAGCACAGATACGCAGTATTTT. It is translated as CASSYTRTRSTDTQYF.